This TCR beta chain appears in the sequencing data of a study of T cell changes during pregnancy in multiple sclerosis. Germline V gene sequence: CDR1 MDHEN, CDR2 SYDVKM. V was pared by 5 bases and J by 2 bases, with 13 bases between. The CDR3 runs to 14 residues. Profiling relied on immunoSEQ multiplex PCR, and the TCRdb table lists in-frame clones only, not all of them. The sample includes 41,000 or so clones, 85% to 95% of them seen just once. The sample here was CD8+ T cells from peripheral blood mononuclear cells, taken in the third trimester of pregnancy. The source of this sequence is a female donor with multiple sclerosis, enrolled in a pregnancy study. The genes are TRBV28 and TRBJ2-7; possible D gene TRBD2, 6 bases. As DNA, the CDR3 is TGTGCCAGCAGTGACAGACTAGGACCCTACGAGCAGTACTTC. Encoded protein: CASSDRLGPYEQYF.